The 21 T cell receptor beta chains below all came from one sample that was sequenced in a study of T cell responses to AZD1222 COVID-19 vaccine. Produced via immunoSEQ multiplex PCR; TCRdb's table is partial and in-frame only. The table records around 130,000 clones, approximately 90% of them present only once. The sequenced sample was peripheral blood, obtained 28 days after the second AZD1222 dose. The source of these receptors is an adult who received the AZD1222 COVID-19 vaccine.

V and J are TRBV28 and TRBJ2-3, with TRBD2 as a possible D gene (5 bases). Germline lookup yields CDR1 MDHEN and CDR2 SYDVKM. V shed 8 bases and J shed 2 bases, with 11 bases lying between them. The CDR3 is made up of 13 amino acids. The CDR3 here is CASGWGATDTQYF. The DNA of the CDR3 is TGTGCCAGCGGCTGGGGAGCCACAGATACGCAGTATTTT.

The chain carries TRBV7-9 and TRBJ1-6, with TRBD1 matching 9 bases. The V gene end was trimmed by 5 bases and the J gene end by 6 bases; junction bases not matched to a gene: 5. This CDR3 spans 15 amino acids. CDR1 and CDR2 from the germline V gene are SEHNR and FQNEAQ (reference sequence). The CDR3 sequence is CASSPPGQGNSPLHF. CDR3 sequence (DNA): TGTGCCAGCAGCCCACCGGGACAGGGTAATTCACCCCTCCACTTT.

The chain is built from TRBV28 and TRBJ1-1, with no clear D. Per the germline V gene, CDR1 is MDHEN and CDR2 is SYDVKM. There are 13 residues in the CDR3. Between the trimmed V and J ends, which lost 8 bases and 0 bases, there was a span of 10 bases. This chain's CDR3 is CASRNGVNTEAFF. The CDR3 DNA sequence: TGTGCCAGCCGGAACGGAGTGAACACTGAAGCTTTCTTT.

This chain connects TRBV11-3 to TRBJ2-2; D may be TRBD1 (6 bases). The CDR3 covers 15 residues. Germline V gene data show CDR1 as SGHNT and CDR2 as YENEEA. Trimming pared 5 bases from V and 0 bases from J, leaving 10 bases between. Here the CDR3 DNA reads TGTGCCAGCAGCCCGCAGGGGACGAACACCGGGGAGCTGTTTTTT. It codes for CASSPQGTNTGELFF.

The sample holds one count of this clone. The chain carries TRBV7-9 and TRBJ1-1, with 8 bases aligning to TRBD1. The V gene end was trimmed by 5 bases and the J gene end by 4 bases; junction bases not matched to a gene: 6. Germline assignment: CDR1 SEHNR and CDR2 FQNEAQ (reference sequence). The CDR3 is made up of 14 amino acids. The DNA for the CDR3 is TGTGCCAGCAGCCTTCGACAGGGGAGCACTGAAGCTTTCTTT. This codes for CASSLRQGSTEAFF. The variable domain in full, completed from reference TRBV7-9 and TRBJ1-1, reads DTGVSQNPRHKITKRGQNVTFRCDPISEHNRLYWYRQTLGQGPEFLTYFQNEAQLEKSRLLSDRFSAERPKGSFSTLEIQRTEQGDSAMYLCASSLRQGSTEAFFGQGTRLTVV.

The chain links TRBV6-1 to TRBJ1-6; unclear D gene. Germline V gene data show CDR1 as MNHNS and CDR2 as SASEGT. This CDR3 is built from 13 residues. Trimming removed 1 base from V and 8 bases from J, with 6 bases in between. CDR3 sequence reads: CASSEGVDSPLHF. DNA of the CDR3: TGTGCCAGCAGTGAAGGGGTGGATTCACCCCTCCACTTT.

The CDR3 region is CASSFAWAPGQGLGNTIYF. CDR3 coding DNA: TGTGCCAGCAGCTTTGCTTGGGCGCCGGGACAGGGACTTGGAAACACCATATATTTT. V and J are TRBV7-8 and TRBJ1-3, with TRBD1 matching 9 bases. The CDR3 runs to 19 residues. The germline CDR1 and CDR2 sequences are SGHVS and FQNEAQ. V lost 3 bases to trimming and J lost 3 bases; unmatched junction nucleotides: 15.

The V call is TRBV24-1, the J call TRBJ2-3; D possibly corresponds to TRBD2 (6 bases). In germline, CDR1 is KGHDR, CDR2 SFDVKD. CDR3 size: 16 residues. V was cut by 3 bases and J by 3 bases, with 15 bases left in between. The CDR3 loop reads CATSDGGLAPTDTQYF. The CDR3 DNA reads TGTGCCACCAGTGATGGGGGACTGGCGCCGACAGATACGCAGTATTTT.

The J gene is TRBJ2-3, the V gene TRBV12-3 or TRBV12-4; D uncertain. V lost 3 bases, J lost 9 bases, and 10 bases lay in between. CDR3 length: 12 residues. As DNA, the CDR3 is TGTGCCAGCAGTTTGAATAGCATAACGCAGTATTTT. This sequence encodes CASSLNSITQYF.

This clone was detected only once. The CDR3 coding sequence is TGTGCCAGCAGTGAGGACAGGACGTACGGAAAACTGTTTTTT. Protein product: CASSEDRTYGKLFF. The genes are TRBV2 and TRBJ1-4; 7 bases are a match to TRBD1. J gave up 10 bases and V 3 bases, and 8 bases lay outside the gene matches. Germline V lookup: CDR1 SNHLY, CDR2 FYNNEI. This CDR3 spans 14 amino acids.

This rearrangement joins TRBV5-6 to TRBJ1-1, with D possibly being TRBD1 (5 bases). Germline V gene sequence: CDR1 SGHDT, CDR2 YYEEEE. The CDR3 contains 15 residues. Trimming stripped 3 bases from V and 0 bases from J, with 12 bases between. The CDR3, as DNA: TGTGCCAGCAGCTGGGACGGGATAATGAACACTGAAGCTTTCTTT. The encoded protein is CASSWDGIMNTEAFF.

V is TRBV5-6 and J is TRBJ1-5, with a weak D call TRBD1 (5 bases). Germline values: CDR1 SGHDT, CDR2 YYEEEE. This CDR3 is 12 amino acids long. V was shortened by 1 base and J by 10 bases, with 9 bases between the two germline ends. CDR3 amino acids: CASSLNGDPQHF. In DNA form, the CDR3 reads TGTGCCAGCAGCTTGAACGGGGACCCCCAGCATTTT.

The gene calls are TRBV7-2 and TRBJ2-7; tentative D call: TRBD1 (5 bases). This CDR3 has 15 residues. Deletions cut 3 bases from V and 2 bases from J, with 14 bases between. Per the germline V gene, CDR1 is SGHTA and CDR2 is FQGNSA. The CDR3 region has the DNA TGTGCCAGCAGCTTGCAGGGCACCCTCCCCTACGAGCAGTACTTC. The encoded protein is CASSLQGTLPYEQYF.

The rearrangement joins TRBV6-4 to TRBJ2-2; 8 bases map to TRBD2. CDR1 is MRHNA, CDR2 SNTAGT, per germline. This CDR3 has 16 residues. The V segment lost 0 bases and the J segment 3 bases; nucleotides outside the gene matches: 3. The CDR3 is CASSDSASGHTGELFF. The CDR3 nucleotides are TGTGCCAGCAGTGACTCCGCTAGCGGGCACACCGGGGAGCTGTTTTTT.

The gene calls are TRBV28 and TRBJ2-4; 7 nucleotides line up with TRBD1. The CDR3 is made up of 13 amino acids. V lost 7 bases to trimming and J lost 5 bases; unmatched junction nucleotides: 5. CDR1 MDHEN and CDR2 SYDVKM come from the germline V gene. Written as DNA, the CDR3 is TGTGCCAGCATCGACAGGGACCAAAACATTCAGTACTTC. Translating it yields CASIDRDQNIQYF.

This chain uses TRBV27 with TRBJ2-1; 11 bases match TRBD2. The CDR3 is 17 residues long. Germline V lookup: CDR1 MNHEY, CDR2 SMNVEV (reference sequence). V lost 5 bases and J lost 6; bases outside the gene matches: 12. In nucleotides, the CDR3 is TGTGCCAGCAGTACCCCGGGACTAGCGGTGGCGCTCAATGAGCAGTTCTTC. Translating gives CASSTPGLAVALNEQFF.

CDR3 region: CASSERGLRETQYF. In nucleotides, the CDR3 is TGTGCCAGCAGTGAACGTGGGCTGAGAGAGACCCAGTACTTC. The chain combines TRBV25-1 with TRBJ2-5; D ambiguous. Trimming took off 2 bases at V and 4 bases at J, with 11 bases between the two ends. Looked up from germline, CDR1 is MGHDK and CDR2 is SYGVNS. The CDR3 length is 14 residues.

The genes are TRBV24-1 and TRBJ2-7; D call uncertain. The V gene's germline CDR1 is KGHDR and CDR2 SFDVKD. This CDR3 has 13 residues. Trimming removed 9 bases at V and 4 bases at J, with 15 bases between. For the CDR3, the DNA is TGTGCCACCTCCTCAACAAGAGGATACGAGCAGTACTTC. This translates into CATSSTRGYEQYF.

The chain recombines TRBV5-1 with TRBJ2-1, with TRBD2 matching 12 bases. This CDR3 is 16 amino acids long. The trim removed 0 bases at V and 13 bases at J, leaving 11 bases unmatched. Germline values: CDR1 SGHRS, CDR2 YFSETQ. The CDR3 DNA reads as TGCGCCAGCAGCTTGGAAACCGGGACTAGCGGGTTGGAACAGTTCTTC. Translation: CASSLETGTSGLEQFF.

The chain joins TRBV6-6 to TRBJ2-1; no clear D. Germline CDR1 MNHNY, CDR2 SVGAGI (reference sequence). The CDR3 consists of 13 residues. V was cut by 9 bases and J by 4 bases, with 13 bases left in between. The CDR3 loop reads CASDPGSYNEQFF. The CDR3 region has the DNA TGTGCCAGTGACCCTGGCAGTTACAATGAGCAGTTCTTC.

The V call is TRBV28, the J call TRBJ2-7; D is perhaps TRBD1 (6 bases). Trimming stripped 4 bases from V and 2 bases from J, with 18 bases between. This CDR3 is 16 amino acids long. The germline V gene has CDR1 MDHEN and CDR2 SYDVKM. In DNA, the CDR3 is TGTGCCAGCAGTTCCGTTCAGGGGAAGGGGACCTACGAGCAGTACTTC. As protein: CASSSVQGKGTYEQYF.